A single sample is the source of the 14 T cell receptor beta chains below, sequenced in a study of shared clonotypes between healthy human individuals. TCRdb's table, derived via immunoSEQ multiplex PCR, lists solely in-frame clones and lacks some. The sample includes millions of clones, approximately 92% of them seen just once. The sample consisted of naive CD4+ T cells sorted from blood. Documented subset: CD45RA+ positively selected. These receptors originate from a man aged 18-30 years in good health.

The rearrangement uses TRBV9 and TRBJ2-7; TRBD1 aligns across 10 bases. The junction had 12 bases not matched to a gene; V was cut back by 0 bases and J by 6 bases. The CDR3 has 17 amino acids. Germline V gene sequence: CDR1 SGDLS, CDR2 YYNGEE. The CDR3 DNA is TGTGCCAGCAGCGTAGGGGTTTTTGACAGGGGGCGGTCCGAGCAGTACTTC. This translates into CASSVGVFDRGRSEQYF.

The chain is built from TRBV6-1 and TRBJ1-5; weak D call: TRBD1 (5 bases). V was shortened by 4 bases and J by 6 bases, with 10 bases between the two germline ends. Germline V gives CDR1 MNHNS, CDR2 SASEGT. This CDR3 is 13 amino acids long. The CDR3 DNA reads as TGTGCCAGCAGTGGGGGGTTCAGTCAGCCCCAGCATTTT. Translation gives CASSGGFSQPQHF.

The chain joins TRBV19 to TRBJ2-1; 13 bases map to TRBD2. CDR3 size: 15 residues. CDR1 is LNHDA and CDR2 is SQIVND in the germline V gene (reference sequence). V lost 6 bases to trimming and J lost 5 bases; unmatched junction nucleotides: 4. CDR3 in DNA: TGTGCCAGTAGAGGGACTAGCGGGACCCACAATGAGCAGTTCTTC. Protein product: CASRGTSGTHNEQFF.

V and J are TRBV10-3 and TRBJ2-7; perhaps TRBD2 as D (6 bases). V was trimmed by 5 bases and J by 6 bases, leaving 17 bases between them. Germline V lookup: CDR1 ENHRY, CDR2 SYGVKD. The CDR3 covers 14 residues. The CDR3 nucleotides are TGTGCCATCAGTCTAACCGGGACTGGGGGCGAGCAGTACTTC. Its protein is CAISLTGTGGEQYF.

The genes are TRBV4-1 and TRBJ1-1, with a weak D call TRBD1 (5 bases). Trimming pared 5 bases from V and 2 bases from J, leaving 12 bases between. CDR3 size: 14 residues. Germline assignment: CDR1 MGHRA and CDR2 YSYEKL. CDR3 DNA: TGCGCCAGCAGCGCCCAACAGGCTAACACTGAAGCTTTCTTT. Its translation is CASSAQQANTEAFF.

This clone was observed a handful of times. The rearrangement joins TRBV30 to TRBJ1-5, with TRBD1 as a possible D gene (6 bases). The V gene's germline CDR1 is GTSNPN and CDR2 SVGIG (reference sequence). The V end was cut by 0 bases, the J end by 7 bases, with 13 bases between. The CDR3 has 14 residues. The CDR3 DNA follows: TGTGCCTGGAGTGTTACACAGGGATCCCAGCCCCAGCATTTT. Protein: CAWSVTQGSQPQHF.

The CDR3 DNA reads TGTGCCACGGTAGTAGCGGGAGGGGAGACCCAGTACTTC. Translating it yields CATVVAGGETQYF. The chain uses TRBV6-1 and TRBJ2-5; 11 nucleotides match TRBD2. CDR1 is MNHNS, CDR2 SASEGT, per germline. V lost 10 bases, J lost 5 bases, and 6 bases stayed unmatched. This CDR3 contains 13 residues.

The chain employs TRBV6-1 and TRBJ1-4, with D perhaps matching TRBD1 (5 bases). The CDR3 sequence is 15 residues long. Germline-derived CDR1 and CDR2 are MNHNS and SASEGT. The germline V and J ends were trimmed by 6 bases and 8 bases, with 19 bases remaining between them. CDR3: CASSKSGGPAEKLFF. In DNA, the CDR3 is TGTGCCAGCAGCAAAAGCGGGGGACCTGCGGAAAAACTGTTTTTT.

This clone was detected a few times. The V call is TRBV5-1, the J call TRBJ2-2; D unresolved. Between the trimmed V and J ends, which lost 0 bases and 0 bases, there was a span of 12 bases. CDR3 length: 17 amino acids. From germline, CDR1 is SGHRS and CDR2 YFSETQ. The CDR3 here is CASSLESLHANTGELFF. In nucleotides, the CDR3 is TGCGCCAGCAGCTTGGAGTCCCTCCACGCGAACACCGGGGAGCTGTTTTTT.

In regard to this clone: This sample also contains other DNA sequences that code for the same CDR3. The V and J genes are TRBV7-9 and TRBJ2-1; no definite D call. The V and J ends lost 0 bases and 3 bases respectively, with 0 bases between them. The CDR3 covers 12 residues. Germline V gene lookup returns CDR1 SEHNR and CDR2 FQNEAQ (reference sequence). In DNA, the CDR3 is TGTGCCAGCAGCTTAGCCTACAATGAGCAGTTCTTC. Its protein is CASSLAYNEQFF.

This chain joins TRBV7-8 and TRBJ1-1; 7 nucleotides line up with TRBD1. After removal of 1 base from V and 4 bases from J, the junction contained 12 bases not matched to a gene. The CDR3 sequence is 17 residues long. Germline V gene data show CDR1 as SGHVS and CDR2 as FQNEAQ. The CDR3 DNA follows: TGTGCCAGCAGCTTAGTAGAACTACAGGGGAGAGTCACTGAAGCTTTCTTT. Translating gives CASSLVELQGRVTEAFF.

With regard to this clone: This same CDR3 is encoded by further DNA sequences in the sample. The chain joins TRBV29-1 to TRBJ1-1; D gene ambiguous. The CDR3 consists of 12 residues. V lost 4 bases to trimming and J lost 1 base, with 7 bases between them. Germline loops: CDR1 SQVTM, CDR2 ANQGSEA. The CDR3 reads CSVGSGNTEAFF. Written as DNA, the CDR3 is TGCAGCGTTGGTTCCGGGAACACTGAAGCTTTCTTT.

The chain employs TRBV5-1 and TRBJ2-1, with 11 bases identical to TRBD2. This CDR3 has 18 residues. Trimming took 5 bases from V and 0 from J; bases not matched to a gene: 10. Germline V lookup: CDR1 SGHRS, CDR2 YFSETQ. CDR3 nucleotide sequence: TGCGCCAGCAGTTACAAAGCTAGCGGGGGGTACTCCTACAATGAGCAGTTCTTC. Protein: CASSYKASGGYSYNEQFF. The variable domain in full, with the rest retrieved from reference TRBV5-1 and TRBJ2-1, is KAGVTQTPRYLIKTRGQQVTLSCSPISGHRSVSWYQQTPGQGLQFLFEYFSETQRNKGNFPGRFSGRQFSNSRSEMNVSTLELGDSALYLCASSYKASGGYSYNEQFFGPGTRLTVL.

The V gene is TRBV12-1, the J gene TRBJ1-2; the table's D call of TRBD1 was not tested on the DNA. TRBV12-1 is deemed a pseudogene. CDR3 length equals 13 residues. The CDR3 loop is CASSLQGNYGYTF. In nucleotides, the CDR3 is TGTGCCAGCAGCCTTCAGGGGAACTATGGCTACACCTTC.